These 21 T cell receptor beta chains were all obtained from the same sample, sequenced in a study of molecular identifiers for immune sequencing clone quantification. TCRdb fed the PCR reads into MiXCR, producing one record per CDR3 protein. This table has fewer than 70,000 distinct CDR3 sequences, around 18% appearing once. The material sequenced was naive CD8+ T cells from blood, with Jurkat cell RNA spiked in. Indicated subset: FACS-sorted CD8+CD4-CCR7+CD45RA+ naive T cells. These receptors all stem from a human donor in good health. Some libraries in this study had Jurkat cell RNA spiked in.

On this clonotype: This may be a read error, as it is one base from a much larger clone. V usage is TRBV28 and J usage is TRBJ2-2; 7 nucleotides line up with TRBD1. CDR1 is MDHEN, CDR2 SYDVKM, per germline. This CDR3 spans 14 amino acids. Unmatched junction bases numbered 4, after V lost 5 bases and J lost 4 bases. CDR3 coding DNA: TGTGCCAGCAGTCACTACAGGGGCACCGGGGAGCTGTTTTTT. It is translated as CASSHYRGTGELFF.

Concerning this clonotype itself: A much larger clone sits a single nucleotide away, making a read error possible. J is TRBJ2-1 and V is TRBV5-5, with 7 bases lining up with TRBD1. CDR3 length: 17 residues. Germline loops: CDR1 SGHKS, CDR2 YYEKEE (reference sequence). The CDR3, as DNA: TGTGTCAGCAGCTCACCGGCCGGACAGGCCAACTACAATGAGCAGTTCTTC. Translating it yields CVSSSPAGQANYNEQFF.

This clonotype was observed at least ten times. This chain links TRBV4-2 with TRBJ2-7; no firm D call. The germline CDR1 and CDR2 sequences are LGHNA and YNFKEQ. The CDR3 spans 11 residues. Trimming left V 3 bases short and J 3 bases short, with 3 bases between. The CDR3 loop is CASSQSYEQYF. In DNA form, the CDR3 reads TGTGCCAGCAGCCAGAGCTACGAGCAGTACTTC.

This clonotype has a count of ten or more. This chain uses TRBV7-9 with TRBJ2-2; TRBD2 matches 14 bases. CDR1 and CDR2 (germline): SEHNR, FQNEAQ (reference sequence). The J segment lost 1 base and the V segment lost 6 bases, leaving 13 bases of the junction unmatched. The CDR3 runs 20 residues. For the CDR3, the DNA is TGTGCCAGCAGATCACGCTCTTGGACTAGCGGGAGGATGAACACCGGGGAGCTGTTTTTT. Translation: CASRSRSWTSGRMNTGELFF.

Worth noting for this clonotype: Just one base apart from a much larger clone, this may be a read error. The J gene is TRBJ2-7, the V gene TRBV5-3; a possible D gene is TRBD1 (5 bases). TRBV5-3 falls under the ORF class, with uncertain function. This CDR3 comprises 14 residues. CDR3 in DNA: TGTGGCAGCAGCTTGGGGCATGCCCCCTACGAGCAGTACTTC. Residues: CGSSLGHAPYEQYF.

In this sample, this clonotype turned up many times. The chain links TRBV6-2 or TRBV6-3 to TRBJ2-1, with D perhaps assigned TRBD1 or TRBD2 (5 bases each). The CDR3 length is 14 residues. Germline loops: CDR1 MNHEY, CDR2 SVGEGT. Between the trimmed V and J ends, which lost 6 bases and 6 bases, there was a span of 15 bases. This CDR3 reads CASRDPLGVNEQFF. For the CDR3, the DNA is TGTGCCAGCAGGGACCCCCTGGGGGTCAATGAGCAGTTCTTC.

J is TRBJ2-1 and V is TRBV5-4; D ambiguous. Germline V gene lookup returns CDR1 SGHNT and CDR2 YYREEE (reference sequence). V was shortened by 7 bases and J by 5 bases, with 7 bases between the two germline ends. The CDR3 extends over 11 amino acids. CDR3 bases: TGTGCCAGCGAAACCAACAATGAGCAGTTCTTC. As protein: CASETNNEQFF. The whole variable domain, remainder taken from reference TRBV5-4 and TRBJ2-1, is ETGVTQSPTHLIKTRGQQVTLRCSSQSGHNTVSWYQQALGQGPQFIFQYYREEENGRGNFPPRFSGLQFPNYSSELNVNALELDDSALYLCASETNNEQFFGPGTRLTVL.

Notes on this clonotype: A much larger clone lies a single base off, so this may be a read error. The rearrangement uses TRBV7-6 and TRBJ2-7; TRBD2 matches at 8 bases. This CDR3 has 17 amino acids. Germline V CDR1 and CDR2: SGHVS, FNYEAQ. For the CDR3, the DNA is TGTACCAGCAGCCGTGACCCAAGAAGCGGGAGTTATTACGAGCAGTACTTC. Encoded protein: CTSSRDPRSGSYYEQYF.

This clonotype appeared once. Just one base apart from a much larger clone, this may be a read error. The chain recombines TRBV7-3 with TRBJ2-1, with 8 bases aligning to TRBD2. Germline trimming cut 1 base from V and 9 bases from J; bases unmatched to any gene: 8. CDR1 and CDR2 from the germline V gene are SGHTA and FQGTGA. This CDR3 comprises 15 residues. CDR3 DNA: TGTGCCAGCAGCTTAATTTGGACTAGCAGCCGTGAGCAGTTCTTC. This encodes CASSLIWTSSREQFF. Full variable domain (remainder filled in from reference TRBV7-3 and TRBJ2-1): GAGVSQTPSNKVTEKGKYVELRCDPISGHTALYWYRQSLGQGPEFLIYFQGTGAADDSGLPNDRFFAVRPEGSVSTLKIQRTERGDSAVYLCASSLIWTSSREQFFGPGTRLTVL.

The chain is built from TRBV27 and TRBJ2-4; D uncertain. V dropped 5 bases and J dropped 5 bases, with 10 bases sitting between them. The CDR3 spans 13 residues. Germline assignment: CDR1 MNHEY and CDR2 SMNVEV (reference sequence). The CDR3 DNA sequence: TGTGCCAGCAGTCCGGGTGGGCAAAACATTCAGTACTTC. Translation gives CASSPGGQNIQYF.

The chain has TRBV5-5 and TRBJ2-7; TRBD1 matches 7 bases. The germline CDR1 and CDR2 sequences are SGHKS and YYEKEE (reference sequence). This CDR3 contains 13 residues. The J segment lost 4 bases and the V segment lost 3 bases, leaving 4 bases of the junction unmatched. The CDR3 region has the DNA TGTGCCAGCAGCTGGGACAGAAGTTACGAGCAGTACTTC. It is translated as CASSWDRSYEQYF.

Ten or more counts support this clonotype. This CDR3 is CASSILGTSYEQYF. CDR3 coding DNA: TGTGCCAGTAGTATCTTGGGCACGTCCTACGAGCAGTACTTC. V gene TRBV19 combines with J gene TRBJ2-7; D is unresolved. CDR3 size: 14 residues. Trimming removed 3 bases at V and 1 base at J, with 10 bases between. Germline CDR1 reads LNHDA; CDR2 reads SQIVND (reference sequence).

In its sample, this clonotype ranks as medium-sized (0.01 to 0.1%). The rearrangement joins TRBV29-1 to TRBJ2-3; D is perhaps TRBD2 (6 bases). The CDR3 contains 13 residues. Germline V gives CDR1 SQVTM, CDR2 ANQGSEA. V lost 6 bases and J 3 bases, leaving 13 bases between the germline ends. The CDR3 nucleotides read TGCAGCGTGGCCGGGACTGGTACAGATACGCAGTATTTT. Amino acid sequence: CSVAGTGTDTQYF.

This clonotype came up many times. The CDR3 spells CASTLKGGRYGYTF. CDR3 bases: TGTGCCAGCACCCTAAAAGGGGGACGCTATGGCTACACCTTC. V gene TRBV3-1 combines with J gene TRBJ1-2; the D gene is possibly TRBD1 (6 bases). Germline CDR1 is LGHDT and CDR2 is YNNKEL (reference sequence). This CDR3 region has 14 residues. Trimming cost V 7 bases and J 4 bases, with 16 bases left between them.

Comments on this clonotype: A much larger clone sits a single nucleotide away, making a read error possible. The chain uses TRBV7-3 and TRBJ2-3; a weak D match, TRBD2 (6 bases). This CDR3 contains 14 residues. CDR1 and CDR2 (germline): SGHTA, FQGTGA. CDR3 sequence (DNA): TGTGCCAGCAGGTCGGACGGGTCGGGAGATACGCGGTATTTT. Translation gives CASRSDGSGDTRYF.

Remarks on this clonotype: Possible read error: a much larger clone is one base away. The V and J genes are TRBV7-9 and TRBJ1-4, with TRBD1 as a possible D gene (5 bases). Germline loops: CDR1 SEHNR, CDR2 FQNEAQ (reference sequence). The CDR3 totals 13 residues. CDR3: CASWDGSREKLLF. CDR3 nucleotide sequence: TGTGCCAGCTGGGACGGGAGTCGGGAAAAACTGCTTTTT.

There are many counts of this clonotype. The rearrangement uses TRBV6-1 and TRBJ2-7; D is possibly TRBD1 or TRBD2 (5 bases each). This CDR3 has 15 amino acids. Germline CDR1 is MNHNS and CDR2 is SASEGT. Trimming removed 2 bases at V and 2 bases at J, with 13 bases between. CDR3 sequence: CASSESWDPTYEQYF. In DNA, the CDR3 is TGTGCCAGCAGTGAATCCTGGGACCCAACCTACGAGCAGTACTTC.

The genes are TRBV28 and TRBJ1-4; 11 nucleotides line up with TRBD1. The germline V gene has CDR1 MDHEN and CDR2 SYDVKM. V was pared by 3 bases and J by 6 bases, with 0 bases of the junction left unmatched. The CDR3 consists of 14 residues. CDR3 sequence reads: CASSLDRGHEKLFF. In nucleotides, the CDR3 is TGTGCCAGCAGTTTGGACAGGGGGCATGAAAAACTGTTTTTT. Looking up the rest from reference TRBV28 and TRBJ1-4 gives the full variable domain: DVKVTQSSRYLVKRTGEKVFLECVQDMDHENMFWYRQDPGLGLRLIYFSYDVKMKEKGDIPEGYSVSREKKERFSLILESASTNQTSMYLCASSLDRGHEKLFFGSGTQLSVL.

This clonotype has a count of ten or more. The V call is TRBV30, the J call TRBJ2-7; D remains ambiguous. V was shortened by 5 bases and J by 5 bases, with 16 bases between the two germline ends. CDR1 GTSNPN and CDR2 SVGIG come from the germline V gene (reference sequence). CDR3 size: 13 residues. CDR3 DNA sequence: TGTGCCTGGCTGGGCGGTGGCCGGAACGAGCAGTACTTC. As protein: CAWLGGGRNEQYF. Looking up the rest from reference TRBV30 and TRBJ2-7 gives the full variable domain: SQTIHQWPATLVQPVGSPLSLECTVEGTSNPNLYWYRQAAGRGLQLLFYSVGIGQISSEVPQNLSASRPQDRQFILSSKKLLLSDSGFYLCAWLGGGRNEQYFGPGTRLTVT.

This clonotype showed up just once. This CDR3 is missing its conserved last phenylalanine or tryptophan, likely due to a read error. The chain carries TRBV20-1 and TRBJ2-4; D gene uncertain. Between the trimmed V and J ends, which lost 6 bases and 9 bases, there was a span of 24 bases. CDR1 DFQATT and CDR2 SNEGSKA come from the germline V gene (reference sequence). The CDR3 is 15 residues long. The DNA of the CDR3 is TGCAGTGCCGCGCTCCCCCTTGCGCGGCGTGGCATTCAGTACTCC. Amino acids: CSAALPLARRGIQYS.

This clonotype was counted many times. The chain employs TRBV15 and TRBJ2-3, with no clear D. V was clipped by 0 bases and J by 0 bases, with 13 bases between them. The CDR3 consists of 17 residues. CDR1 is LNHNV, CDR2 YYDKDF, per germline (reference sequence). CDR3 protein: CATSRDSAYSSTDTQYF. The CDR3 DNA sequence: TGTGCCACCAGCAGAGATTCGGCGTACTCTAGCACAGATACGCAGTATTTT. The entire variable domain, with the rest obtained from reference TRBV15 and TRBJ2-3, is as follows: DAMVIQNPRYQVTQFGKPVTLSCSQTLNHNVMYWYQQKSSQAPKLLFHYYDKDFNNEADTPDNFQSRRPNTSFCFLDIRSPGLGDTAMYLCATSRDSAYSSTDTQYFGPGTRLTVL.